Sequencing of this T cell receptor (beta chain) was carried out in a study of blood T cell repertoires in COVID-19. On the study more broadly: Sites in the United States, Italy and Spain provided acute and convalescent COVID-19 samples. PBMCs, B-cell-depleted T cells, or T cells were the source of the cDNA or gDNA that made up the material.

The protocol was immunoSEQ multiplex PCR, while the TCRdb copy is restricted to in-frame clones and leaves out a portion. The sample lists approximately 250,000 clones, around 90% occurring once. During active infection, Seattle patients enrolled and were then monitored through disease. This CDR3 contains 15 residues. The junction had 8 bases not matched to a gene; V was cut back by 5 bases and J by 2 bases. Germline V CDR1 and CDR2: MGHRA, YSYEKL. The sequenced sample was peripheral blood. The clonotype originates from a woman aged 60 to 75 with COVID-19, enrolled during active disease. V is TRBV4-1 and J is TRBJ1-2; 7 bases fit TRBD1. CDR3 amino acids: CASSSRAGGNYGYTF. Written as DNA, the CDR3 is TGCGCCAGCAGCTCGAGGGCAGGGGGAAACTATGGCTACACCTTC.